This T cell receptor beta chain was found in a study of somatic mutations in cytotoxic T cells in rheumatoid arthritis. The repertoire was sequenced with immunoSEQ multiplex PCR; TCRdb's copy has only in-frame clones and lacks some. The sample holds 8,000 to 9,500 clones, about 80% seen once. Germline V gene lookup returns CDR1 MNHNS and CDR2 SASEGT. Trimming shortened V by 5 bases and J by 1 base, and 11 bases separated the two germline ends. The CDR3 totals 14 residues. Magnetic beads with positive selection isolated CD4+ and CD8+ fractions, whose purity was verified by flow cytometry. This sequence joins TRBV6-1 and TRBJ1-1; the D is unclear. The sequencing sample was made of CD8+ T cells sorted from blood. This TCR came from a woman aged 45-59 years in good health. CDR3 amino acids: CASSLAATNTEAFF. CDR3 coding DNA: TGTGCCAGCAGTTTGGCAGCGACGAACACTGAAGCTTTCTTT.